The source of this T cell receptor (beta chain) is a study of CD8+ T cells in alopecia areata. Whole-study context: Tofacitinib treatment spanned 6 to 18 months, with 6 months off drug afterward. Broader study findings: Compared with normal scalp, lesional scalp had higher clonality and more expanded CD8+ clones.

Sequencing relied on a cDNA template that was reverse transcribed from extracted RNA. Sequenced by immunoSEQ multiplex PCR; TCRdb stores in-frame clones only, minus some. This sample has roughly 220,000 clones, with approximately 72% found just once. Indicated treatment: oral pan-JAK inhibitor, 5-10 mg twice daily. Individuals with alopecia areata gave both lesional scalp punch biopsies and peripheral blood for collection. The sorting of PBMCs gave CD4+ and CD8+ T cells. With respect to this clone: Its antigen is not known.

Per germline, CDR1 SGDLS and CDR2 YYNGEE. V lost 3 bases, J lost 4 bases, and 4 bases stayed unmatched. This CDR3 region has 14 residues. The chain employs TRBV9 and TRBJ2-1; 7 bases match TRBD2. The origin of this receptor is a human donor with alopecia areata. Sequencing was performed on CD4+ T cells sorted from blood, taken at roughly week 45, from a patient treated with tofacitinib. CDR3 in amino acids: CASSAGTTYNEQFF. Here the CDR3 DNA reads TGTGCCAGCAGCGCCGGGACTACTTACAATGAGCAGTTCTTC. The full variable domain, rest sourced from reference TRBV9 and TRBJ2-1, is DSGVTQTPKHLITATGQRVTLRCSPRSGDLSVYWYQQSLDQGLQFLIQYYNGEERAKGNILERFSAQQFPDLHSELNLSSLELGDSALYFCASSAGTTYNEQFFGPGTRLTVL.